The rows below give T cell receptor beta chains drawn from one sample of a study of Graves' ophthalmopathy and Graves' hyperthyroidism. TCRdb processed the multiplex PCR reads anew with MiXCR; each CDR3 protein has one entry. The sample holds 600,000 to 650,000 distinct CDR3 sequences, about 20% seen once. Input material: peripheral blood. The receptors originated from a woman younger than 30 with stable Graves' hyperthyroidism. Some clones in this sample may be carry-over from other donors' samples. Each CDR3 is given with its conserved first and last residue. The order of the fields is V gene, clone size, D gene, J gene, CDR3 DNA, CDR3 protein. D genes are given only for firm matches. The listing skips clone size in some rows; elsewhere it reads once, few, many or a size class.

>TRBV20-1|many|-|TRBJ1-5
TGCAGTGCCGCTAGACCTACAGATAGCAATCAGCCCCAGCATTTT
CSAARPTDSNQPQHF
>TRBV29-1|many|-|TRBJ2-5
TGCAGCGCCACAGGGACTACGTACCAAGAGACCCAGTACTTC
CSATGTTYQETQYF
>TRBV19|-|TRBD1|TRBJ1-5
TGTGCCAGGGGGGACAGGGCACATCAGCCCCAGCATTTT
CARGDRAHQPQHF
>TRBV30|-|-|TRBJ1-1
TGTGCCTGGAGTTTGGAGGATACTGAAGCTTTCTTT
CAWSLEDTEAFF
>TRBV3-1|few|-|TRBJ2-7
TGTGCCAGCAGCCGATGGAGTCAACATCATACTAACTCCTACGAGCAGTACTTC
CASSRWSQHHTNSYEQYF
>TRBV11-2|many|TRBD1|TRBJ2-4
TGTGCCAGCAGTTCCGGGACAGGGTTAATGGGCAAAAACATTCAGTACTTC
CASSSGTGLMGKNIQYF
>TRBV6-5|many|-|TRBJ2-7
TGTGCCAGCAGTCCTACACTTTCGTTTTCCTACGAGCAGTACTTC
CASSPTLSFSYEQYF
>TRBV12-3/TRBV12-4|many|-|TRBJ1-6
TGTGCCAGCAGTTTAATAGTTGGAAATTCACCCCTCCACTTT
CASSLIVGNSPLHF
>TRBV27|few|-|TRBJ2-2
TGTGCCAGCAGTTTTGGGTCCACAGAAACCGGGGAGCTGTTTTTT
CASSFGSTETGELFF
>TRBV11-2|many|-|TRBJ1-1
TGTGCCAGCAGCTTTAGTGAGTCCACTGAAGCTTTCTTT
CASSFSESTEAFF
>TRBV30|many|TRBD1|TRBJ1-6
TGTGCCTGGAGTCTACAGGGGGTAGGCGGACCCCTCCACTTT
CAWSLQGVGGPLHF
>TRBV12-3/TRBV12-4|many|TRBD1|TRBJ1-1
TGTGCCAGCAGTTTTGCCCGGGACAGGCAGAACACTGAAGCTTTCTTT
CASSFARDRQNTEAFF
>TRBV12-3/TRBV12-4|many|TRBD1|TRBJ1-1
TGTGCCAGCAGTAACCGGGACAGGGTCACTGAAGCTTTCTTT
CASSNRDRVTEAFF
>TRBV12-3/TRBV12-4|many|-|TRBJ1-5
TGTGCCAGCACAGGTGTCACTAGCAATCAGCCCCAGCATTTT
CASTGVTSNQPQHF
>TRBV7-9|many|-|TRBJ1-6
TGTGCCAGCAGCTTAGATCAGTGGTCACCCCTCCACTTT
CASSLDQWSPLHF
>TRBV28|many|-|TRBJ1-5
TGTGCCAGCAGTGCCAGGAGTGGCAATCAGCCCCAGCATTTT
CASSARSGNQPQHF
>TRBV6-4|-|TRBD1|TRBJ2-5
TGTGCCAGCAGGGCCAGGGACAGCAACCAAGAGACCCAGTACTTC
CASRARDSNQETQYF
>TRBV7-2|many|-|TRBJ2-2
TGTGCCAGCAGCCCACCCTCCCACGGGGAGCTGTTTTTT
CASSPPSHGELFF
>TRBV30|many|-|TRBJ1-6
TGTGCCTGGAGTTGGGCGACGGATAATTCACCCCTCCACTTT
CAWSWATDNSPLHF
>TRBV28|-|-|TRBJ1-1
TGTGCCAGCAGTCCGGTGGAGGGATATACTGAAGCTTTCTTT
CASSPVEGYTEAFF
>TRBV27|-|-|TRBJ1-2
TGTGCCAGCGGCGTGCGGTTGGGTGGCTACACCTTC
CASGVRLGGYTF
>TRBV11-2|many|-|TRBJ2-7
TGTGCCAGCAGCAGTTCCTGGGGGGAGCAGTACTTC
CASSSSWGEQYF
>TRBV2|once|-|TRBJ2-7
TGTGCCAGCAGTGCCTACCTAGTGGGCGCCGAGCAGTACTTC
CASSAYLVGAEQYF
>TRBV14|many|-|TRBJ1-2
TGTGCCAGCAGCCAAGTAGGGATCGGGTATGGCTACACCTTC
CASSQVGIGYGYTF
>TRBV11-2|-|-|TRBJ2-7
TGTGCCAGCAGCTTAGGGGGGACCGGGACGGCGGATGAAGAGCAGTACTTC
CASSLGGTGTADEEQYF
>TRBV2|many|TRBD1|TRBJ1-2
TGTGCCAGCAAAGGGGGACAGGGTTTTGGCTACACCTTC
CASKGGQGFGYTF
>TRBV7-9|-|-|TRBJ2-2
TGTGCCGCCACTGCCAGTGTAGGCTCACCCGGGGAGCTGTTTTTT
CAATASVGSPGELFF
>TRBV5-1|few|-|TRBJ2-7
TGCGCCAGCAGCCCCCAGGGCTCCGTCTACGAGCAGTACTTC
CASSPQGSVYEQYF
>TRBV20-1|many|-|TRBJ1-1
TGCAGTGCTAGAGTCGTGGGGGTGGACACTGAAGCTTTCTTT
CSARVVGVDTEAFF
>TRBV7-9|many|TRBD1|TRBJ2-5
TGTGCCAGCAGCTCCCGGGACAGGCTAGAGACCCAGTACTTC
CASSSRDRLETQYF
>TRBV12-5|-|-|TRBJ1-1
TGTGCTAGTGGTTTGGATGGGACCCGCACTGAAGCTTTCTTT
CASGLDGTRTEAFF
>TRBV11-2|many|-|TRBJ2-7
TGTGCCAGCAGCTTAGATACGGTTAGCTCCTACGAGCAGTACTTC
CASSLDTVSSYEQYF
>TRBV7-2|many|-|TRBJ1-5
TGTGCCAGCAGCTTATGGGGGGCGGGCAATCAGCCCCAGCATTTT
CASSLWGAGNQPQHF
>TRBV15|many|TRBD1|TRBJ1-2
TGTGCCACCAGCAGGAGGGGGACAGGGAACGGCTACACCTTC
CATSRRGTGNGYTF
>TRBV30|-|TRBD2|TRBJ2-2
TGTGCCTGGAGCGCCGCGGGAGGACTGTTTTTT
CAWSAAGGLFF
>TRBV29-1|few|TRBD1|TRBJ1-5
TGCAGCGTATCGACAGGGGGTGGCAATCAGCCCCAGCATTTT
CSVSTGGGNQPQHF
>TRBV6-5|-|-|TRBJ1-1
TGTGCCAGCAGTTTCATTCGCGACAGGCAAGCTTTCTTT
CASSFIRDRQAFF
>TRBV24-1|many|-|TRBJ2-7
TGTGCCACCAGTGACCCCCAGGACCCCCACGAGCAGTACTTC
CATSDPQDPHEQYF
>TRBV20-1|many|-|TRBJ1-2
TGCAGTGCTCCCGGCGTTAACTATGGCTACACCTTC
CSAPGVNYGYTF
>TRBV10-3|-|-|TRBJ1-1
TGTGCCATCAGTGCCAGGGTTTGCACTGAAGCTTTCTTT
CAISARVCTEAFF
>TRBV7-9|many|TRBD1|TRBJ1-1
TGTGCCAGCAGATCGACAGGGGGAAGCGAAGCTTTCTTT
CASRSTGGSEAFF
>TRBV12-3/TRBV12-4|many|-|TRBJ2-2
TGTGCCAGCAGCCCAGGGGTCACCGGGGAGCTGTTTTTT
CASSPGVTGELFF
>TRBV29-1|many|-|TRBJ1-2
TGCAGCGTTGAAAGGGTCCAGTCACTGCAAAATAACTATGGCTACACCTTC
CSVERVQSLQNNYGYTF
>TRBV5-1|many|TRBD1|TRBJ2-5
TGCGCCAGCAGCTTGACCGGGACAGGGTTGGAGACCCAGTACTTC
CASSLTGTGLETQYF
>TRBV20-1|many|TRBD1|TRBJ1-2
TGCAGTGCTAGCAGCTCCGGGACAGGAACCTATTGGGGCTATGGCTACACCTTC
CSASSSGTGTYWGYGYTF
>TRBV20-1|many|-|TRBJ2-2
TGCAGTGCCCCGCGCGAAGCGCACGCGAACACCGGGGAGCTGTTTTTT
CSAPREAHANTGELFF
>TRBV10-3|-|-|TRBJ2-7
TGTGCCATCAGTGAGAAGGGCCTGTCCCAGTACTTC
CAISEKGLSQYF
>TRBV6-1|-|-|TRBJ2-5
TGTGCCAGCAGATTCGGAACGCACGGGCCGATACAAGAGACCCAGTACTTC
CASRFGTHGPIQETQYF
>TRBV28|many|-|TRBJ2-6
TGTGCCAGCAGTTTATGGAAGGTGGCGGGGGCCAACGTCCTGACTTTC
CASSLWKVAGANVLTF
>TRBV12-3/TRBV12-4|many|-|TRBJ1-5
TGTGCCAGCAGTTTAGGGGTGAGCAATCAGCCCCAGCATTTT
CASSLGVSNQPQHF
>TRBV7-2|many|TRBD1|TRBJ2-7
TGTGCCAGCAGCTTAGCCTCCGGGACAGGAGCCTACGAGCAGTACTTC
CASSLASGTGAYEQYF